The source of this TCR beta chain is a study of blood T cell repertoires in COVID-19. Methods used by the authors: Amplifying reference gene primers gave estimates of nucleated cell counts. Method: immunoSEQ multiplex PCR; TCRdb's copy keeps in-frame clones and lacks some. V and J calls and clone size follow that table, whereas D and trimming were derived from the DNA. There are roughly 60,000 clones in the sample; more than 80% occur only once, and 7% to 10% lies in the top ten. The CDR3 is made up of 15 amino acids. The germline CDR1 and CDR2 sequences are SGHKS and YYEKEE (reference sequence). Trimming removed 0 bases from V and 2 bases from J, with 6 bases in between.

This sequence originates from a woman of 80 years or more with active COVID-19. The rearrangement uses TRBV5-5 and TRBJ2-6, with a weak D call TRBD2 (5 bases). The sequencing sample was made of peripheral blood. The chain's CDR3 is CASSLGGAGANVLTF. For the CDR3, the DNA is TGTGCCAGCAGCTTGGGGGGAGCTGGGGCCAACGTCCTGACTTTC.